Reported below is one TCR beta chain. Assay: immunoSEQ multiplex PCR; the TCRdb copy retains only in-frame clones and omits some. This sample has 35,000 to 40,000 clones, with roughly four fifths found just once. The data originate from a study of T cells in localized non-small cell lung cancer. Here the sequenced sample was peripheral blood, taken before any cancer treatment. The receptor was isolated from a male donor at least 60 years old with stage III squamous cell lung carcinoma.

CDR3 nucleotide sequence: TGTGCCAGCAGCCGGGGGACAGGCGTAAATGGTGAAAAACTGTTTTTT. It translates to CASSRGTGVNGEKLFF. The genes are TRBV6-6 and TRBJ1-4, with 8 bases that match TRBD1. V shed 6 bases, J shed 7 bases, and the junction held 13 bases outside the gene matches. CDR3 size: 16 residues. Germline V gives CDR1 MNHNY, CDR2 SVGAGI (reference sequence).